This TCR beta chain appears in the sequencing data of a study of blood T cell repertoires in COVID-19. Study-level information: Samples taken during acute and convalescent COVID-19 were collected in the United States, Italy and Spain. PBMCs, B-cell-depleted T cells, or T cells were the source of the cDNA or gDNA that made up the material.

CDR3 length equals 14 residues. Germline V lookup: CDR1 SGHDT, CDR2 YYEEEE. V shed 3 bases and J shed 4 bases, with 11 bases lying between them. Original handling: Reference gene primer amplification in the assay estimated nucleated cell counts. The protocol was immunoSEQ multiplex PCR, while the TCRdb copy is restricted to in-frame clones and leaves out a portion. V, J and clone size derive from that table, while D and trimming were established from the DNA sequence. Of roughly 18,000 clones listed, 91% are singletons. This receptor was taken from a human donor in a cohort sampled during active COVID-19. The chain combines TRBV5-6 with TRBJ2-1, with TRBD2 as a possible D gene (6 bases). Material for sequencing was peripheral blood. CDR3 DNA sequence: TGTGCCAGCAGCTCCGGGAGCCCTTACAATGAGCAGTTCTTC. The encoded protein is CASSSGSPYNEQFF.